The 10 T cell receptor beta chains reported below all come from one sample, sequenced in a study of human T cells and chemical hapten exposure. TCRdb re-analysed the RACE reads in MiXCR, keeping a single row per CDR3 protein. The data hold tens of thousands of distinct CDR3 sequences, with 11% observed a single time. The time point: patch test 3, about 24 weeks after DPC sensitization. As for treatment: therapeutic diphenylcyclopropenone sensitization with weekly scalp DPC. The specimen comprised whole blood, sampled in connection with sensitization to the hapten diphenylcyclopropenone (DPC). These receptors originate from a woman aged 45-60 years with alopecia areata. Some clones in this sample may be carry-over from other donors' samples.

This clonotype showed up many times. This chain uses TRBV7-6 with TRBJ2-5; 8 bases line up with TRBD2. The CDR3 length is 15 residues. V gave up 6 bases and J gave up 12 bases; unmatched junction bases: 18. Germline CDR1 and CDR2: SGHVS and FNYEAQ. This CDR3 reads CASSLLGGLVEEKYF. The CDR3 bases are TGTGCCAGCAGTTTATTGGGGGGACTAGTCGAGGAGAAGTACTTC.

The rearrangement uses TRBV5-1 and TRBJ1-5, with 7 bases aligning to TRBD1. The CDR3 has 14 residues. CDR1 is SGHRS, CDR2 YFSETQ, per germline. Germline trimming cut 4 bases from V and 3 bases from J; bases unmatched to any gene: 4. This chain's CDR3 is CASSEGQTNQPQHF. DNA for the CDR3: TGCGCCAGCAGCGAGGGACAGACCAATCAGCCCCAGCATTTT.

This clonotype was seen at least ten times. This sequence joins TRBV12-3 or TRBV12-4 and TRBJ2-3; 12 bases agree with TRBD1. The CDR3 covers 16 residues. After removal of 5 bases from V and 4 bases from J, the junction contained 7 bases not matched to a gene. The CDR3 DNA sequence: TGTGCCAGCAGTCCCGGGACAGGGGGCGTAGCAGATACGCAGTATTTT. This sequence encodes CASSPGTGGVADTQYF.

The sample holds many counts of this clonotype. The gene calls are TRBV20-1 and TRBJ1-4; D is unresolved. V lost 1 base and J lost 5, with 8 bases in between. Germline V gene data show CDR1 as DFQATT and CDR2 as SNEGSKA (reference sequence). The length of the CDR3 is 13 residues. CDR3 in DNA: TGCAGTGCTAGAGGGCCCTTAAATGAAAAACTGTTTTTT. Protein product: CSARGPLNEKLFF.

The V and J genes are TRBV14 and TRBJ1-3; D remains ambiguous. V gave up 3 bases and J gave up 0 bases, with 12 bases separating them. In germline, CDR1 is SGHDN, CDR2 FVKESK. There are 16 residues in the CDR3. DNA of the CDR3: TGTGCCAGCAGCCATCAGGAAAACCTCTCTGGAAACACCATATATTTT. It is translated as CASSHQENLSGNTIYF.

This clonotype was detected ten times or more. CDR3 protein: CASSTGPLGDEQFF. As DNA, the CDR3 is TGTGCCAGCTCAACCGGGCCCCTAGGGGATGAGCAGTTCTTC. V gene TRBV18 combines with J gene TRBJ2-1; D possibly corresponds to TRBD1 (5 bases). Germline CDR1 reads KGHSH; CDR2 reads LQKENI. This CDR3 is 14 amino acids long. Trimming removed 5 bases at V and 8 bases at J, with 16 bases between.

This clonotype was observed many times. This chain uses TRBV7-2 with TRBJ2-5; 7 nucleotides line up with TRBD2. J lost 0 bases, V lost 3 bases, and 4 bases had no gene match. This CDR3 spans 15 amino acids. Germline CDR1 is SGHTA and CDR2 is FQGNSA. CDR3 residues: CASSLGGGNQETQYF. In nucleotides, the CDR3 is TGTGCCAGCAGCTTGGGGGGAGGGAACCAAGAGACCCAGTACTTC. Looking up the rest from reference TRBV7-2 and TRBJ2-5 gives the full variable domain: GAGVSQSPSNKVTEKGKDVELRCDPISGHTALYWYRQSLGQGLEFLIYFQGNSAPDKSGLPSDRFSAERTGGSVSTLTIQRTQQEDSAVYLCASSLGGGNQETQYFGPGTRLLVL.

This clonotype turned up a few times. V and J are TRBV28 and TRBJ2-1; D remains ambiguous. Germline loops: CDR1 MDHEN, CDR2 SYDVKM. V was trimmed by 6 bases and J by 0 bases, leaving 6 bases between them. The CDR3 has 13 residues. The CDR3 bases are TGTGCCAGCAGATCAGACTCCTACAATGAGCAGTTCTTC. Its protein is CASRSDSYNEQFF.

This clonotype was seen ten or more times. The chain is built from TRBV5-1 and TRBJ2-3; no definite D call. Trimming took off 6 bases at V and 5 bases at J, with 10 bases between the two ends. CDR1 SGHRS and CDR2 YFSETQ come from the germline V gene. The length of the CDR3 is 12 residues. CDR3: CASTPPGDTQYF. The CDR3 coding sequence is TGCGCCAGCACCCCTCCCGGAGATACGCAGTATTTT.

This clonotype was seen repeatedly, ten times or more. V gene TRBV4-1 combines with J gene TRBJ2-2; D gene uncertain. Germline V gene sequence: CDR1 MGHRA, CDR2 YSYEKL. The CDR3 is 17 residues long. V was cut by 6 bases and J by 4 bases, with 21 bases left in between. CDR3 region: CASSLLSASPGTGELFF. CDR3 nucleotides: TGCGCCAGCAGTCTTCTTTCCGCGTCCCCGGGCACCGGGGAGCTGTTTTTT.